The 16 T cell receptor beta chains below all came from one sample that was sequenced in a study of cytomegalovirus exposure and HLA in healthy donors. The PCR ran on 60 Vbeta and 13 Jbeta primers. Profiled with immunoSEQ multiplex PCR; TCRdb holds only in-frame clones, not every one. The sample records roughly 130,000 clones, roughly 88% being singletons. Sequencing was done on a sample of PBMCs. These receptors came from a man aged 45-65 years in good health and CMV-seronegative.

CDR3 residues: CASSLGQNQPQHF. The CDR3 DNA reads as TGTGCCAGCAGCTTAGGACAGAATCAGCCCCAGCATTTT. V gene TRBV11-2 combines with J gene TRBJ1-5, with D perhaps matching TRBD1 (5 bases). Germline V CDR1 and CDR2: SGHAT, FQNNGV. CDR3 size: 13 residues. Trimming took off 1 base at V and 4 bases at J, with 5 bases between the two ends.

Comment on this clone: As the CDR3 is not closed by the conserved phenylalanine or tryptophan, this likely results from a read error. The V and J genes are TRBV30 and TRBJ1-2; TRBD1 matches at 8 bases. Germline trimming cut 0 bases from V and 8 bases from J; bases unmatched to any gene: 2. The germline V gene has CDR1 GTSNPN and CDR2 SVGIG (reference sequence). CDR3 length equals 12 residues. The CDR3 loop reads CAWSVGTGGYTV. The CDR3 region has the DNA TGTGCCTGGAGTGTAGGGACAGGCGGCTACACCGTC.

The table lists this clone with a count of one. The chain links TRBV9 to TRBJ2-1, with TRBD2 identical over 14 bases. After removal of 1 base from V and 0 bases from J, the junction contained 9 bases not matched to a gene. The CDR3 has 20 residues. Germline assignment: CDR1 SGDLS and CDR2 YYNGEE. The CDR3 DNA follows: TGTGCCAGCAGCGTAACTAGCGGACTAGCGGGGGGCAGCTCCTACAATGAGCAGTTCTTC. This gives the protein CASSVTSGLAGGSSYNEQFF.

This chain connects TRBV7-9 to TRBJ2-3, with D maybe TRBD2 (5 bases). Germline CDR1 and CDR2: SEHNR and FQNEAQ (reference sequence). This CDR3 spans 15 amino acids. With 6 bases removed from V and 2 bases from J, the gap between germline ends came to 15 bases. The CDR3 DNA reads TGTGCCAGCAGACTCTCTAGCCCCGACACAGATACGCAGTATTTT. It is translated as CASRLSSPDTDTQYF.

This clone came up a few times. The J gene is TRBJ1-2, the V gene TRBV7-3; 9 bases fit TRBD1. CDR3 length: 13 amino acids. Germline V gene data show CDR1 as SGHTA and CDR2 as FQGTGA. The V gene end was trimmed by 4 bases and the J gene end by 5 bases; junction bases not matched to a gene: 2. In nucleotides, the CDR3 is TGTGCCAGCAGCTCCGGACAGGGGTATGGCTACACCTTC. This gives the protein CASSSGQGYGYTF.

The chain employs TRBV2 and TRBJ1-1; 7 bases line up with TRBD1. With V trimmed by 6 bases and J by 3 bases, 10 bases remained unmatched. The CDR3 runs 15 residues. Looked up from germline, CDR1 is SNHLY and CDR2 is FYNNEI. The CDR3 protein is CASRSSGTAYTEAFF. The CDR3 nucleotides read TGTGCCAGCAGGTCGTCCGGGACAGCGTACACTGAAGCTTTCTTT.

The gene calls are TRBV6-5 and TRBJ2-2, with D perhaps TRBD1 (5 bases). CDR3 length: 15 residues. Germline V gene data show CDR1 as MNHEY and CDR2 as SVGAGI. V shed 2 bases and J shed 6 bases, with 13 bases lying between them. The CDR3 DNA is TGTGCCAGCAGTTACGCAGGGCATGGGGCCGGGGAGCTGTTTTTT. Amino acid sequence: CASSYAGHGAGELFF.

V usage is TRBV19 and J usage is TRBJ1-2; TRBD1 matches 10 bases. The germline CDR1 and CDR2 sequences are LNHDA and SQIVND (reference sequence). Unmatched junction bases numbered 3, after V lost 6 bases and J lost 2 bases. CDR3 size: 14 residues. The CDR3 DNA follows: TGTGCCAGTAGATCGGACAGGGGGAACTATGGCTACACCTTC. Translation gives CASRSDRGNYGYTF.

This clone was seen a handful of times. The V call is TRBV4-1, the J call TRBJ2-5; D not certain. V gave up 6 bases and J gave up 1 base, with 9 bases separating them. The germline CDR1 and CDR2 sequences are MGHRA and YSYEKL. The CDR3 has 13 amino acids. CDR3 bases: TGCGCCAGCAGTCGACTCCCCCAAGAGACCCAGTACTTC. Its protein is CASSRLPQETQYF.

In this sample, this clone turned up once. This chain uses TRBV5-1 with TRBJ2-7; 7 positions match TRBD1. Germline V lookup: CDR1 SGHRS, CDR2 YFSETQ. J gave up 2 bases and V 4 bases, and 12 bases lay outside the gene matches. CDR3 length equals 16 residues. The CDR3 sequence is CASSLPNATGTYEQYF. In DNA, the CDR3 is TGCGCCAGCAGCCTCCCGAACGCGACAGGGACCTACGAGCAGTACTTC.

The chain links TRBV7-8 to TRBJ2-5; D unclear. The ends were cut back, 4 bases at V and 5 bases at J, with 11 bases in the middle. The CDR3 length is 13 residues. The germline gives CDR1 SGHVS, CDR2 FQNEAQ. The CDR3 here is CASSYQKEETQYF. As DNA, the CDR3 is TGTGCCAGCAGCTATCAAAAGGAGGAGACCCAGTACTTC.

V is TRBV6-6 and J is TRBJ1-1, with 7 bases aligning to TRBD1. Germline trimming cut 9 bases from V and 3 bases from J; bases unmatched to any gene: 7. The CDR3 spans 13 residues. In germline, CDR1 is MNHNY, CDR2 SVGAGI (reference sequence). The CDR3 spells CASEGQAYTEAFF. In DNA form, the CDR3 reads TGTGCCAGTGAAGGACAGGCCTACACTGAAGCTTTCTTT.

This clone turned up a few times. The chain uses TRBV6-1 and TRBJ2-3, with D maybe TRBD2 (6 bases). This CDR3 region has 10 residues. CDR1 and CDR2 from the germline V gene are MNHNS and SASEGT. V gave up 10 bases and J gave up 6 bases, with 8 bases separating them. The CDR3 sequence is CATAGDTQYF. The CDR3 nucleotides read TGTGCCACTGCGGGGGATACGCAGTATTTT.

V gene TRBV9 combines with J gene TRBJ1-4; weak D call: TRBD1 (5 bases). CDR3 length equals 15 residues. The germline V and J ends were trimmed by 0 bases and 8 bases, with 14 bases remaining between them. Germline CDR1 and CDR2: SGDLS and YYNGEE. For the CDR3, the DNA is TGTGCCAGCAGCGTAGAAGGGAGGGGTGGGGAAAAACTGTTTTTT. It translates to CASSVEGRGGEKLFF.

This sequence joins TRBV10-3 and TRBJ1-2, with 7 positions matching TRBD1. Germline V lookup: CDR1 ENHRY, CDR2 SYGVKD. J was trimmed by 5 bases and V by 3 bases; bases with no gene match: 15. CDR3 length: 17 residues. The CDR3 bases are TGTGCCATCAGTGAAACACAGGGGCCCTCAGACCATTATGGCTACACCTTC. Residues: CAISETQGPSDHYGYTF.

The rearrangement uses TRBV7-9 and TRBJ1-1; D remains unclear. The CDR3 is made up of 14 amino acids. V shed 4 bases and J shed 6 bases, with 15 bases lying between them. Germline V gene sequence: CDR1 SEHNR, CDR2 FQNEAQ (reference sequence). For the CDR3, the DNA is TGTGCCAGCAGCTCGGAAATGAGGGTCTCTGAAGCTTTCTTT. Translated: CASSSEMRVSEAFF.